Listed below are T cell receptor beta chains from one sample, sequenced in a study of shared clonotypes between healthy human individuals. Method: immunoSEQ multiplex PCR; TCRdb's copy keeps in-frame clones and lacks some. The sample has about 380,000 clones; around 96% are singletons. The sequenced sample was memory CD8+ T cells sorted from blood. The receptors were gathered from a man between 25 and 39 years old in good health. CDR3s include the opening cysteine and the closing phenylalanine or tryptophan. Each record gives: clone size, J gene, V gene, D gene, CDR3 length, CDR3 protein, CDR3 DNA. The D gene is left open where the match is weak. Clone size appears in some rows only: once, few, many, or a class for an expanded clone.

>.|TRBJ2-7|TRBV28|TRBD1|15
CASSGDLQGINEQYF
TGTGCCAGCAGTGGCGACCTACAGGGGATCAACGAGCAGTACTTC
>once|TRBJ1-2|TRBV9|.|12
CASSVRDYGYTF
TGTGCCAGCAGCGTACGGGACTATGGCTACACCTTC
>once|TRBJ2-6|TRBV10-3|.|19
CAISPSRPKGNSGANVLTF
TGTGCCATCAGTCCTAGTCGACCAAAGGGGAACTCTGGGGCCAACGTCCTGACTTTC
>.|TRBJ2-2|TRBV11-1|TRBD2|16
CASSSRTSGGRGELFF
TGTGCCAGCAGCTCCCGGACTAGCGGAGGGCGGGGGGAGCTGTTTTTT
>.|TRBJ2-1|TRBV7-6|.|17
CASSVVGIAGISNEQFF
TGTGCCAGCAGCGTAGTAGGAATCGCGGGAATCTCCAATGAGCAGTTCTTC
>.|TRBJ2-7|TRBV2|.|13
CASSESRVYEQYF
TGTGCCAGCAGTGAAAGCCGGGTCTACGAGCAGTACTTC
>.|TRBJ2-3|TRBV7-9|TRBD1|15
CASSMHGTATDTQYF
TGTGCCAGCAGCATGCATGGGACAGCTACAGATACGCAGTATTTT
>once|TRBJ1-4|TRBV5-1|TRBD1|16
CASSKTTGLSNEKLFF
TGCGCCAGCAGCAAAACGACAGGGTTATCTAATGAAAAACTGTTTTTT
>.|TRBJ2-5|TRBV7-6|TRBD1|15
CASRQDRGLGETQYF
TGTGCCAGCAGGCAGGACAGGGGGTTGGGGGAGACCCAGTACTTC
>.|TRBJ2-7|TRBV11-2|TRBD1|12
CASGTGDHEQYF
TGTGCCAGCGGGACAGGGGACCACGAGCAGTACTTC
>.|TRBJ2-5|TRBV5-1|.|11
CASSLKETQYF
TGCGCCAGCAGCTTGAAAGAGACCCAGTACTTC
>.|TRBJ2-1|TRBV30|.|11
CAWSLWNEQFF
TGTGCCTGGAGTCTATGGAATGAGCAGTTCTTC
>.|TRBJ2-7|TRBV4-1|TRBD2|15
CASSPWTSGSREQYF
TGCGCCAGCAGCCCTTGGACTAGCGGGAGCCGCGAGCAGTACTTC
>.|TRBJ2-5|TRBV5-1|.|12
CASSSGQETQYF
TGCGCCAGCAGCTCCGGCCAAGAGACCCAGTACTTC
>.|TRBJ1-2|TRBV5-8|.|12
CASSASPYGYTF
TGTGCCAGCAGCGCCTCCCCCTATGGCTACACCTTC
>.|TRBJ2-7|TRBV27|.|14
CASSLGRGLYEQYF
TGTGCCAGCAGTCTCGGCAGGGGCCTCTACGAGCAGTACTTC
>.|TRBJ2-2|TRBV5-4|TRBD1|16
CASSSRDRGNTGELFF
TGTGCCAGCAGCTCTCGGGACAGGGGGAACACCGGGGAGCTGTTTTTT
>.|TRBJ1-1|TRBV28|.|15
CASSLWVAVNTEAFF
TGTGCCAGCAGTTTGTGGGTGGCGGTGAACACTGAAGCTTTCTTT
>.|TRBJ1-3|TRBV5-6|.|15
CASRSRGYSGNTIYF
TGTGCCAGCAGGTCCAGGGGATACTCTGGAAACACCATATATTTT
>.|TRBJ2-7|TRBV10-3|TRBD2|14
CAIRAGEWAYEQYF
TGTGCCATCAGGGCGGGGGAGTGGGCCTACGAGCAGTACTTC
>.|TRBJ2-7|TRBV6-5|TRBD1|16
CASSYSAGTGAYEQYF
TGTGCCAGCAGTTATTCGGCCGGGACAGGGGCCTACGAGCAGTACTTC
>.|TRBJ1-4|TRBV7-3|.|15
CASSLTGSLNEKLFF
TGTGCCAGCAGCTTGACAGGTTCCCTTAATGAAAAACTGTTTTTT
>once|TRBJ1-1|TRBV5-8|.|14
CASSSKRGNTEAFF
TGTGCCAGTTCTTCAAAAAGAGGTAACACTGAAGCTTTCTTT
>.|TRBJ2-5|TRBV28|.|13
CASSEVTWGTQYF
TGTGCCAGTTCAGAAGTGACATGGGGGACCCAGTACTTC
>.|TRBJ1-1|TRBV5-1|TRBD1|13
CASSYRGRTEAFF
TGCGCCAGCAGTTACAGGGGGCGAACTGAAGCTTTCTTT
>.|TRBJ2-7|TRBV13|TRBD1|14
CASATGQGAYEQYF
TGTGCCAGCGCGACGGGACAGGGTGCCTACGAGCAGTACTTC
>.|TRBJ1-2|TRBV29-1|.|14
CSVAGGVSNYGYTF
TGCAGCGTGGCGGGGGGCGTGAGTAACTATGGCTACACCTTC
>.|TRBJ2-2|TRBV5-6|TRBD1|16
CASSLRDSGNTGELFF
TGTGCCAGCAGCTTGAGGGACAGTGGGAACACCGGGGAGCTGTTTTTT
>.|TRBJ1-2|TRBV6-5|.|14
CASSFKQGSYGYTF
TGTGCCAGCAGCTTCAAACAGGGTAGCTATGGCTACACCTTC
>.|TRBJ2-1|TRBV20-1|.|11
CSAVQNNEQFF
TGCAGTGCTGTACAGAACAATGAGCAGTTCTTC
>.|TRBJ1-2|TRBV6-6|.|13
CASQFGPGYGYTF
TGTGCCAGCCAATTTGGACCAGGATATGGCTACACCTTC
>.|TRBJ2-7|TRBV4-1|.|16
CASSPFPSGPSYEQYF
TGCGCCAGCAGCCCATTCCCCAGCGGGCCCTCCTACGAGCAGTACTTC
>.|TRBJ1-1|TRBV6-6|.|16
CASSYYGGAVGTEAFF
TGTGCCAGCAGTTACTATGGAGGGGCGGTGGGCACTGAAGCTTTCTTT
>once|TRBJ2-7|TRBV5-4|TRBD2|15
CASSPGTTTVYEQYF
TGTGCCAGCAGCCCGGGGACTACGACAGTCTACGAGCAGTACTTC
>.|TRBJ1-3|TRBV30|.|14
CAWTKGFTGNTIYF
TGTGCCTGGACCAAGGGGTTTACTGGAAACACCATATATTTT
>.|TRBJ2-5|TRBV7-9|TRBD2|15
CASSPGTSGQETQYF
TGTGCCAGCAGCCCCGGAACTAGCGGACAAGAGACCCAGTACTTC
>.|TRBJ2-7|TRBV6-5|TRBD1|15
CASSYRGQGVHEQYF
TGTGCCAGCAGTTACCGAGGACAGGGGGTCCACGAGCAGTACTTC
>.|TRBJ2-7|TRBV2|.|14
CASSESEASYEQYF
TGTGCCAGCAGTGAAAGTGAGGCCTCCTACGAGCAGTACTTC
>.|TRBJ1-3|TRBV4-1|TRBD1|14
CASGQGANGNTIYF
TGCGCCAGCGGACAGGGGGCGAATGGAAACACCATATATTTT
>.|TRBJ2-1|TRBV18|.|15
CASGVRGGSYNEQFF
TGTGCCAGCGGCGTTAGGGGAGGTTCTTACAATGAGCAGTTCTTC
>.|TRBJ1-4|TRBV19|TRBD1|15
CASTGTGGAGEKLFF
TGTGCCAGTACCGGGACAGGGGGCGCCGGTGAAAAACTGTTTTTT
>.|TRBJ1-2|TRBV9|.|15
CASSVEGTVERGYTF
TGTGCCAGCAGCGTAGAGGGTACAGTGGAAAGAGGCTACACCTTC
>.|TRBJ2-2|TRBV19|.|17
CASSIYPGRVGTGELFF
TGTGCCAGTAGTATTTATCCCGGCAGGGTGGGGACCGGGGAGCTGTTTTTT
>.|TRBJ1-1|TRBV5-1|.|14
CASSLDSLNTEAFF
TGCGCCAGCAGCTTGGACTCCCTGAACACTGAAGCTTTCTTT
>.|TRBJ2-5|TRBV7-7|TRBD2|17
CASSLATSGRAGETQYF
TGTGCTAGCAGCTTAGCGACTAGCGGGAGGGCCGGGGAGACCCAGTACTTC
>.|TRBJ2-3|TRBV10-1|.|14
CASSESIIADTQYF
TGCGCCAGCAGTGAGTCGATTATAGCAGATACGCAGTATTTT
>.|TRBJ2-7|TRBV5-4|TRBD1|17
CASSRSTGVTSYEEQYF
TGTGCCAGCAGCCGTTCGACAGGGGTTACCTCCTACGAGGAGCAGTACTTC
>.|TRBJ1-3|TRBV30|.|13
CAWKVGAGNTIYF
TGTGCCTGGAAAGTCGGGGCTGGAAACACCATATATTTT
>.|TRBJ2-1|TRBV7-2|TRBD2|13
CASSFRGSDEQFF
TGTGCCAGCAGCTTTCGCGGGAGTGATGAGCAGTTCTTC
>.|TRBJ1-2|TRBV15|TRBD1|15
CATRRPGQGIYGYTF
TGTGCCACCAGGCGACCGGGACAGGGAATCTATGGCTACACCTTC
>.|TRBJ2-7|TRBV11-2|TRBD2|14
CASSFPLAAYEQYF
TGTGCCAGCAGCTTCCCTCTAGCGGCCTACGAGCAGTACTTC
>.|TRBJ2-1|TRBV10-3|.|14
CAISAATPYNEQFF
TGTGCCATCAGTGCAGCAACCCCATACAATGAGCAGTTCTTC
>.|TRBJ2-7|TRBV5-4|TRBD1|12
CASSSYRGEQYF
TGTGCCAGCAGTTCGTACAGGGGTGAGCAGTACTTC
>.|TRBJ2-7|TRBV4-2|.|14
CASSPEGQEGEQYF
TGTGCCAGCAGCCCGGAGGGCCAGGAGGGCGAGCAGTACTTC
>once|TRBJ2-1|TRBV27|.|16
CASSLSERFRYNEQFF
TGTGCCAGCAGTTTATCGGAGAGATTCCGCTACAATGAGCAGTTCTTC
>.|TRBJ2-1|TRBV5-1|TRBD1|14
CASSRDSSYNEQFF
TGCGCCAGCAGCCGGGACAGCTCCTACAATGAGCAGTTCTTC
>.|TRBJ2-3|TRBV28|.|12
CASNGATDTQYF
TGTGCCAGCAACGGGGCCACAGATACGCAGTATTTT
>.|TRBJ2-7|TRBV20-1|TRBD2|10
CSGRAHEQYF
TGCAGCGGGAGGGCCCACGAGCAGTACTTC
>.|TRBJ2-6|TRBV5-1|.|15
CASSNGGSGANVLTF
TGCGCCAGCAGTAACGGGGGCTCTGGGGCCAACGTCCTGACTTTC